The sequence of this T cell receptor beta chain was determined in a study of T cells after yellow fever vaccination. The study, taken as a whole, reports: Detected again after the booster were most primary-vaccination clones, at about 96% CD4 and 80% to 90% CD8.

Per germline, CDR1 SEHNR and CDR2 FQNEAQ (reference sequence). This CDR3 contains 16 residues. The V end was cut by 5 bases, the J end by 2 bases, with 18 bases between. TCRdb re-analysed the 5' RACE reads in MiXCR, keeping a single row per CDR3 protein. Of approximately 300,000 distinct CDR3 sequences in the sample, roughly 8.7% were seen once. Comment on this clonotype: No antigen is known for it.

This TCR was sampled from a young man who received the YFV17D yellow fever vaccine. The sample in question was PBMCs, obtained on the day of the first yellow fever vaccination. The chain couples TRBV7-9 to TRBJ1-2; D not resolved. The CDR3 spells CASSRNTRQTNYGYTF. As DNA, the CDR3 is TGTGCCAGCAGCCGAAATACCCGGCAGACAAACTATGGCTACACCTTC. The full variable domain, rest sourced from reference TRBV7-9 and TRBJ1-2, is DTGVSQNPRHKITKRGQNVTFRCDPISEHNRLYWYRQTLGQGPEFLTYFQNEAQLEKSRLLSDRFSAERPKGSFSTLEIQRTEQGDSAMYLCASSRNTRQTNYGYTFGSGTRLTVV.